Below are 14 T cell receptor beta chains sequenced from a single sample in a study of blood T cell repertoires in COVID-19. Here immunoSEQ multiplex PCR was the method, and the copy in TCRdb shows in-frame clones only, minus some. This sample has roughly 380,000 clones; 88% occur once, and the top ten carry approximately 1%. Specimen: PBMCs or T cells enriched from blood (not recorded which). Source of these receptors: a woman in her 30s who had been exposed to COVID-19.

This chain links TRBV30 with TRBJ1-5, with 12 positions matching TRBD1. The V and J ends lost 1 base and 6 bases, in that order; junction bases with no gene match: 7. The germline gives CDR1 GTSNPN, CDR2 SVGIG (reference sequence). CDR3 length: 16 amino acids. In DNA, the CDR3 is TGTGCCTGGAGTGCCATCGGGACAGGGGGCGTTCAGCCCCAGCATTTT. This gives the protein CAWSAIGTGGVQPQHF.

This rearrangement joins TRBV18 to TRBJ2-1, with TRBD1 as a possible D gene (5 bases). V was pared by 2 bases and J by 4 bases, with 18 bases between. This CDR3 has 17 residues. CDR1 is KGHSH and CDR2 is LQKENI in the germline V gene. This CDR3 is CASSPMSSTALYNEQFF. CDR3 sequence (DNA): TGTGCCAGCTCACCAATGTCTTCGACAGCCTTATACAATGAGCAGTTCTTC.

There are a few counts of this clone. The genes are TRBV27 and TRBJ1-6; D remains ambiguous. This CDR3 region has 17 residues. V lost 3 bases and J lost 7, with 19 bases in between. Per germline, CDR1 MNHEY and CDR2 SMNVEV (reference sequence). CDR3 residues: CASSFLTGGSSNSPLHF. CDR3 nucleotide sequence: TGTGCCAGCAGTTTTCTGACGGGAGGGTCGAGCAATTCACCCCTCCACTTT.

The chain employs TRBV6-4 and TRBJ2-5, with D possibly TRBD2 on 6 matching bases. V was cut by 6 bases and J by 4 bases, with 21 bases left in between. CDR3 length: 16 residues. The V gene's germline CDR1 is MRHNA and CDR2 SNTAGT. The CDR3 DNA follows: TGTGCCAGCAGCCAGAAACCCGAGCGGAGGGGAGAGACCCAGTACTTC. Its translation is CASSQKPERRGETQYF.

The V and J genes are TRBV29-1 and TRBJ2-5, with D uncertain. V shed 5 bases and J shed 6 bases, with 13 bases lying between them. Germline V gives CDR1 SQVTM, CDR2 ANQGSEA. CDR3 length equals 12 residues. CDR3 in DNA: TGCAGCGTTTCGGAGTTCGAAAAGACCCAGTACTTC. Amino acids: CSVSEFEKTQYF.

This chain connects TRBV7-8 to TRBJ2-6, with D tentatively TRBD1 (6 bases). Trimming pared 1 base from V and 2 bases from J, leaving 15 bases between. This CDR3 comprises 18 residues. Per germline, CDR1 SGHVS and CDR2 FQNEAQ. CDR3 region: CASSLGGRGVTGANVLTF. CDR3 nucleotides: TGTGCCAGCAGCTTAGGGGGCAGGGGTGTAACTGGGGCCAACGTCCTGACTTTC.

The chain is built from TRBV5-8 and TRBJ1-1; D is ambiguous. Germline assignment: CDR1 SGHTS and CDR2 YDEGEE. The V and J ends lost 4 bases and 6 bases respectively, with 22 bases between them. The CDR3 spans 16 residues. Here the CDR3 reads CASSLIGSSFRAEAFF. For the CDR3, the DNA is TGTGCCAGCAGCCTGATCGGGAGTTCATTTAGGGCTGAAGCTTTCTTT.

The rearrangement uses TRBV7-8 and TRBJ1-1; possible D gene TRBD1, 6 bases. CDR3 length: 13 residues. The V end lost 10 bases, the J end lost 1 base, and 13 bases lay between the germline ends. CDR1 and CDR2 (germline): SGHVS, FQNEAQ. The CDR3 loop reads CATSRGRNTEAFF. DNA for the CDR3: TGTGCCACCTCTAGGGGGAGGAACACTGAAGCTTTCTTT. The whole variable domain, filled in from reference TRBV7-8 and TRBJ1-1, reads GAGVSQSPRYKVAKRGQDVALRCDPISGHVSLFWYQQALGQGPEFLTYFQNEAQLDKSGLPSDRFFAERPEGSVSTLKIQRTQQEDSAVYLCATSRGRNTEAFFGQGTRLTVV.

This chain links TRBV5-1 with TRBJ2-3; 8 positions agree with TRBD2. The CDR3 spans 15 residues. Unmatched junction bases numbered 5, after V lost 3 bases and J lost 2 bases. CDR1 is SGHRS, CDR2 YFSETQ, per germline. In DNA, the CDR3 is TGCGCCAGCAGCTCAATTAGCGGGACCACAGATACGCAGTATTTT. It codes for CASSSISGTTDTQYF.

The chain has TRBV30 and TRBJ1-1; no clear D. CDR1 is GTSNPN, CDR2 SVGIG, per germline (reference sequence). The CDR3 has 15 residues. V was cut by 1 base and J by 7 bases, with 19 bases left in between. The CDR3 reads CAWSAWANRGNEAFF. CDR3 DNA sequence: TGTGCCTGGAGTGCCTGGGCCAATCGAGGGAATGAAGCTTTCTTT.

This clone was recorded a few times. Here the CDR3 reads CATSDLQFGGTDTQYF. In nucleotides, the CDR3 is TGTGCCACCAGTGATTTGCAATTCGGGGGCACAGATACGCAGTATTTT. The gene calls are TRBV24-1 and TRBJ2-3; TRBD2 might be the D (5 bases). V was pared by 0 bases and J by 1 base, with 10 bases between. The CDR3 is made up of 16 amino acids. CDR1 is KGHDR, CDR2 SFDVKD, per germline.

The V and J genes are TRBV28 and TRBJ1-6; unclear D gene. Germline V CDR1 and CDR2: MDHEN, SYDVKM. CDR3 length equals 13 residues. Trimming left V 10 bases short and J 11 bases short, with 18 bases between. The CDR3 sequence is CATAEGSNPPLHF. The CDR3 bases are TGTGCCACCGCAGAGGGCAGCAATCCACCCCTCCACTTT.

The rearrangement links TRBV5-1 to TRBJ2-5; 7 bases fit TRBD2. With V trimmed by 0 bases and J by 1 base, 9 bases remained unmatched. The CDR3 is 17 amino acids. Germline loops: CDR1 SGHRS, CDR2 YFSETQ. CDR3 nucleotide sequence: TGCGCCAGCAGCTTGGAACCCCCGTCTAGCGGCCAAGAGACCCAGTACTTC. Residues: CASSLEPPSSGQETQYF.

J is TRBJ2-1 and V is TRBV10-2, with 7 positions matching TRBD2. V shed 6 bases, J shed 1 base, and the junction held 6 bases outside the gene matches. The CDR3 is 15 residues long. Germline lookup yields CDR1 WSHSY and CDR2 SAAADI. CDR3 region: CASSGEGRSYNEQFF. Here the CDR3 DNA reads TGCGCCAGCAGCGGGGAGGGCCGGTCCTACAATGAGCAGTTCTTC.